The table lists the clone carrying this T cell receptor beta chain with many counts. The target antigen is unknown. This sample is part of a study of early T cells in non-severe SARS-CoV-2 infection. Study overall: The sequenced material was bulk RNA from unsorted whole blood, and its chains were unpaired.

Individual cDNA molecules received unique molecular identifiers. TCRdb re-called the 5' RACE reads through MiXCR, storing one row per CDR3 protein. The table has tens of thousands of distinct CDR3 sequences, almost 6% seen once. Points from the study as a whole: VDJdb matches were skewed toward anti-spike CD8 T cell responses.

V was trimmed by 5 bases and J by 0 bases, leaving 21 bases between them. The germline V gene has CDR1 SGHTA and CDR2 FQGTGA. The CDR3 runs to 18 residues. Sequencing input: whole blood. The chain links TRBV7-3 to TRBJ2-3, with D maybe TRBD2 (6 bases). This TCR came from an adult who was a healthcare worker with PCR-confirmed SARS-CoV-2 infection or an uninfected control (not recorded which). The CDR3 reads CASSPLSRGALSTDTQYF. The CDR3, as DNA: TGTGCCAGCAGCCCCCTGAGCCGCGGGGCCCTTAGCACAGATACGCAGTATTTT.